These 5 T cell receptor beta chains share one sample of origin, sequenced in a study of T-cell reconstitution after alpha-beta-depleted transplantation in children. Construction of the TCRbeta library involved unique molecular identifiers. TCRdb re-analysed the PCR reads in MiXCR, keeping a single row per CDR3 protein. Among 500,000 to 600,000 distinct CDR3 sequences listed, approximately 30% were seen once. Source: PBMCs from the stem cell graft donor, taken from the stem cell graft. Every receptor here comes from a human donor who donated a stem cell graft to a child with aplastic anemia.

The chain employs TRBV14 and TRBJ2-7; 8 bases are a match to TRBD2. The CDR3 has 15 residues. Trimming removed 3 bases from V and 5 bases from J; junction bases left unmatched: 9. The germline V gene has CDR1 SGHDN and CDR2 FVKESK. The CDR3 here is CASSQISGSFDEQYF. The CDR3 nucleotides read TGTGCCAGCAGCCAGATAAGCGGGAGCTTCGACGAGCAGTACTTC. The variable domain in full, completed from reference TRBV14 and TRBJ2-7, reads EAGVTQFPSHSVIEKGQTVTLRCDPISGHDNLYWYRRVMGKEIKFLLHFVKESKQDESGMPNNRFLAERTGGTYSTLKVQPAELEDSGVYFCASSQISGSFDEQYFGPGTRLTVT.

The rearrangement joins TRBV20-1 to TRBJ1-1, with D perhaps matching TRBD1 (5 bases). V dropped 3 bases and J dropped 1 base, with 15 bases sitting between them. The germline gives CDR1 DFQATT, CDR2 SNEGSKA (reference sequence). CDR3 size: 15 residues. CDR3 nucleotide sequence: TGCAGTGCTAGCGGAACAGGTAGGCGGAACACTGAAGCTTTCTTT. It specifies CSASGTGRRNTEAFF.

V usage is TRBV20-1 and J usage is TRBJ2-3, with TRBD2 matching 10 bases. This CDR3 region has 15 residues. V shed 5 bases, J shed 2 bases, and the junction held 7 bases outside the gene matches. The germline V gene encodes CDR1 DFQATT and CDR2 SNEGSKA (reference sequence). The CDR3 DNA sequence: TGCAGTGCTCCCCCGACTAGCGGGTTCACAGATACGCAGTATTTT. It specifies CSAPPTSGFTDTQYF.

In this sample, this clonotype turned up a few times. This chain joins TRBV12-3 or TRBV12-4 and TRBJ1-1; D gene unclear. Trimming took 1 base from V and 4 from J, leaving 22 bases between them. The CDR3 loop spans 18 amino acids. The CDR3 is CASSLGPWGGRLGTEAFF. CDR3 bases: TGTGCCAGCAGTTTAGGCCCTTGGGGAGGGCGTCTAGGCACTGAAGCTTTCTTT.

CDR3 protein: CASSRHGANTEAFF. The CDR3 region has the DNA TGTGCCAGCAGTCGACACGGAGCAAACACTGAAGCTTTCTTT. The V gene is TRBV12-3 or TRBV12-4, the J gene TRBJ1-1; D unresolved. V was cut by 5 bases and J by 2 bases, with 12 bases left in between. The CDR3 is 14 residues long.